These 20 T cell receptor beta chains were all obtained from the same sample, sequenced in a study of early T cells in non-severe SARS-CoV-2 infection. TCRdb used MiXCR to reprocess the 5' RACE reads, holding one entry per CDR3 protein. This table holds tens of thousands of distinct CDR3 sequences, under 8% found once. The sample was whole blood. Every receptor here comes from an adult who was a healthcare worker with PCR-confirmed SARS-CoV-2 infection or an uninfected control (not recorded which).

This clonotype has at least ten counts. CDR3 residues: CASSWDRYTDTQYF. Here the CDR3 DNA reads TGTGCCAGCAGCTGGGACAGATACACAGATACGCAGTATTTT. This chain uses TRBV28 with TRBJ2-3, with 7 bases identical to TRBD1. In germline, CDR1 is MDHEN, CDR2 SYDVKM. This CDR3 contains 14 residues. V was clipped by 6 bases and J by 2 bases; unmatched bases: 5.

This clonotype was seen at least ten times. The chain combines TRBV28 with TRBJ2-7, with D possibly being TRBD1 (6 bases). The CDR3 spans 14 residues. Trimming left V 5 bases short and J 4 bases short, with 15 bases between. Germline CDR1 MDHEN, CDR2 SYDVKM. The CDR3 loop reads CASSDQDSQYEQYF. Here the CDR3 DNA reads TGTGCCAGCAGTGATCAGGACAGCCAGTACGAGCAGTACTTC.

This clonotype was detected many times. This sequence joins TRBV28 and TRBJ1-1; D is uncertain. CDR3 length: 12 residues. The germline V gene encodes CDR1 MDHEN and CDR2 SYDVKM. V lost 5 bases, J lost 1 base, and 5 bases lay in between. CDR3 sequence reads: CASSQGNTEAFF. In DNA form, the CDR3 reads TGTGCCAGCAGTCAAGGGAACACTGAAGCTTTCTTT.

This clonotype came up a few times. The gene calls are TRBV20-1 and TRBJ2-2; TRBD2 aligns across 8 bases. Germline V gene lookup returns CDR1 DFQATT and CDR2 SNEGSKA (reference sequence). The CDR3 extends over 19 amino acids. J lost 4 bases, V lost 6 bases, and 22 bases had no gene match. The CDR3 DNA sequence: TGCAGTGCCGCCCCCCAGGGGCCCGAAGCGGGGGAAACCACCGGGGAGCTGTTTTTT. As protein: CSAAPQGPEAGETTGELFF.

This clonotype was observed at least ten times. The chain couples TRBV5-1 to TRBJ1-1; D call uncertain. Germline V CDR1 and CDR2: SGHRS, YFSETQ. This CDR3 comprises 11 residues. Trimming stripped 4 bases from V and 3 bases from J, with 4 bases between. CDR3 sequence (DNA): TGCGCCAGCAGCCAGGACACTGAAGCTTTCTTT. It codes for CASSQDTEAFF.

This clonotype has ten or more counts. This chain connects TRBV28 to TRBJ1-1, with D uncertain. The CDR3 has 11 residues. CDR1 and CDR2 (germline): MDHEN, SYDVKM. V shed 3 bases and J shed 7 bases, with 6 bases lying between them. The chain's CDR3 is CASSLGVEAFF. The CDR3 DNA sequence: TGTGCCAGCAGTTTGGGAGTTGAAGCTTTCTTT.

This clonotype was counted many times. V is TRBV12-3 or TRBV12-4 and J is TRBJ1-2; D is unclear. The CDR3 extends over 14 amino acids. The ends were cut back, 6 bases at V and 2 bases at J, with 13 bases in the middle. The CDR3, as DNA: TGTGCCAGCAGCCCTCCAATAACCAACTATGGCTACACCTTC. This encodes CASSPPITNYGYTF.

This clonotype was counted ten times or more. CDR3 bases: TGTGCCAGCAGTTACGGACAGGGAAACACCATATATTTT. Its translation is CASSYGQGNTIYF. The rearrangement links TRBV12-3 or TRBV12-4 to TRBJ1-3, with a possible D match to TRBD1 (6 bases). V gave up 4 bases and J gave up 4 bases, with 8 bases separating them. This CDR3 spans 13 amino acids.

This clonotype was seen at least ten times. V is TRBV9 and J is TRBJ2-3; D gene ambiguous. CDR1 and CDR2 from the germline V gene are SGDLS and YYNGEE. The CDR3 has 14 residues. Between the trimmed V and J ends, which lost 2 bases and 2 bases, there was a span of 9 bases. The CDR3 DNA sequence: TGTGCCAGCAGCGTGGGCCGAAACACAGATACGCAGTATTTT. Encoded protein: CASSVGRNTDTQYF.

In regard to this clonotype: A single base separates this from a much larger clone, so it may be a read error. The chain combines TRBV6-5 with TRBJ2-3; 7 positions match TRBD2. This CDR3 spans 15 amino acids. Germline CDR1 and CDR2: MNHEY and SVGAGI. The CDR3 nucleotides read TGTGCCAGCAGAAAAGCCGGGAGGACCACAGATACGCGGTATTTT. Translated: CASRKAGRTTDTRYF.

This clonotype has a handful of counts. This chain connects TRBV7-8 to TRBJ2-3; TRBD2 aligns across 7 bases. From germline, CDR1 is SGHVS and CDR2 FQNEAQ. After removal of 4 bases from V and 0 bases from J, the junction contained 10 bases not matched to a gene. The CDR3 has 17 amino acids. The CDR3 protein is CASSWGEAGISTDTQYF. CDR3 nucleotide sequence: TGTGCCAGCAGCTGGGGGGAAGCGGGAATTAGCACAGATACGCAGTATTTT. Looking up the rest from reference TRBV7-8 and TRBJ2-3 gives the full variable domain: GAGVSQSPRYKVAKRGQDVALRCDPISGHVSLFWYQQALGQGPEFLTYFQNEAQLDKSGLPSDRFFAERPEGSVSTLKIQRTQQEDSAVYLCASSWGEAGISTDTQYFGPGTRLTVL.

This clonotype appeared many times. V is TRBV10-1 and J is TRBJ2-3; the D gene could be TRBD1 or TRBD2 (6 bases each). CDR1 WNHNN and CDR2 SYGVQD come from the germline V gene (reference sequence). V lost 7 bases and J lost 2, with 10 bases in between. The CDR3 is made up of 13 amino acids. Here the CDR3 reads CASNRDFTDTQYF. CDR3 nucleotides: TGCGCCAGCAACAGGGACTTCACAGATACGCAGTATTTT.

This clonotype was picked up many times. This rearrangement joins TRBV28 to TRBJ2-7; D ambiguous. The CDR3 runs to 13 residues. V shed 3 bases and J shed 3 bases, with 9 bases lying between them. Looked up from germline, CDR1 is MDHEN and CDR2 is SYDVKM. The CDR3 bases are TGTGCCAGCAGTTTGGATCCGCGCTACGAGCAGTACTTC. This translates into CASSLDPRYEQYF.

This chain connects TRBV2 to TRBJ2-7; 7 positions agree with TRBD1. Germline-derived CDR1 and CDR2 are SNHLY and FYNNEI. With 4 bases clipped from V and 4 bases from J, the junction kept 10 bases outside the gene matches. CDR3 length: 15 amino acids. In DNA, the CDR3 is TGTGCCAGCAGTGGCTCCTCGGGACAGCGTTACGAGCAGTACTTC. Its protein is CASSGSSGQRYEQYF.

V gene TRBV29-1 combines with J gene TRBJ2-3; D unclear. The CDR3 totals 12 residues. Trimming cost V 6 bases and J 2 bases, with 9 bases left between them. Germline CDR1 reads SQVTM; CDR2 reads ANQGSEA. CDR3 nucleotides: TGCAGCGTAATGACTCCCACAGATACGCAGTATTTT. This translates into CSVMTPTDTQYF.

This clonotype was recorded at least ten times. The rearrangement links TRBV2 to TRBJ2-3; D ambiguous. Deletions cut 2 bases from V and 7 bases from J, with 7 bases between. This CDR3 is 12 amino acids long. In germline, CDR1 is SNHLY, CDR2 FYNNEI. CDR3 region: CASSERSHTQYF. CDR3 in DNA: TGTGCCAGCAGTGAACGCTCCCATACGCAGTATTTT.

This clonotype has at least ten counts. The V call is TRBV27, the J call TRBJ2-7; D unclear. V was shortened by 5 bases and J by 0 bases, with 11 bases between the two germline ends. Germline V gene sequence: CDR1 MNHEY, CDR2 SMNVEV (reference sequence). This CDR3 is 14 amino acids long. For the CDR3, the DNA is TGTGCCAGCAGTCGGACCGCGATCTCCTACGAGCAGTACTTC. Translated: CASSRTAISYEQYF.

This clonotype was seen only a few times. The chain has TRBV4-1 and TRBJ2-7; 8 positions match TRBD1. The germline V gene has CDR1 MGHRA and CDR2 YSYEKL. This CDR3 contains 15 residues. The junction had 7 bases not matched to a gene; V was cut back by 1 base and J by 5 bases. In DNA, the CDR3 is TGCGCCAGCAGCCAAGTCGGACAGGGACAGGACGAGCAGTACTTC. This encodes CASSQVGQGQDEQYF.

CDR3 DNA sequence: TGTGCCAGCAGCCAATTTGGGACGGGACTCACATACTTC. This translates into CASSQFGTGLTYF. V and J are TRBV14 and TRBJ2-5; tentative D call: TRBD2 (6 bases). Trimming shortened V by 2 bases and J by 14 bases, and 18 bases separated the two germline ends. The length of the CDR3 is 13 residues. Germline values: CDR1 SGHDN, CDR2 FVKESK. The whole variable domain, remainder taken from reference TRBV14 and TRBJ2-5, is EAGVTQFPSHSVIEKGQTVTLRCDPISGHDNLYWYRRVMGKEIKFLLHFVKESKQDESGMPNNRFLAERTGGTYSTLKVQPAELEDSGVYFCASSQFGTGLTYFGPGTRLLVL.

This clonotype occurred a few times. DNA of the CDR3: TGTGCCAGCAGTTACCCTCGGACAGGGTATCGCGAGCAGTACTTC. It codes for CASSYPRTGYREQYF. The V and J genes are TRBV6-2 or TRBV6-3 and TRBJ2-7, with 8 bases lining up with TRBD1. Germline V gene data show CDR1 as MNHEY and CDR2 as SVGEGT. This CDR3 is built from 15 residues. V shed 2 bases, J shed 6 bases, and the junction held 9 bases outside the gene matches.